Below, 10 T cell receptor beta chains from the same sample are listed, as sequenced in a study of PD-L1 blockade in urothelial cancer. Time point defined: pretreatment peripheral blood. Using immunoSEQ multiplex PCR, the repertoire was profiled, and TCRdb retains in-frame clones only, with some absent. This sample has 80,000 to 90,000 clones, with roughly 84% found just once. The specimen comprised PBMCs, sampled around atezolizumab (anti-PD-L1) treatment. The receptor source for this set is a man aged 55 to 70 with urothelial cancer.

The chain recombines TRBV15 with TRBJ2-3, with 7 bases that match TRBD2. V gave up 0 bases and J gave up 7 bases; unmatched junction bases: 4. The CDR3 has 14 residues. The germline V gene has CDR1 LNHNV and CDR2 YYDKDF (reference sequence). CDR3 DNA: TGTGCCACCAGCAGAGATCGGGGACTAAATACGCAGTATTTT. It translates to CATSRDRGLNTQYF.

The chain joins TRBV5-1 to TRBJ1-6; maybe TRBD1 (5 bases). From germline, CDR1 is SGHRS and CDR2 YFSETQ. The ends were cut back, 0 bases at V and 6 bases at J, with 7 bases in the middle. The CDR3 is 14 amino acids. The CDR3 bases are TGCGCCAGCAGCTTGGGGGGCGGTAATTCACCCCTCCACTTT. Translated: CASSLGGGNSPLHF.

CDR3 amino acids: CASSAGGGRTSLSEQFF. In DNA, the CDR3 is TGTGCCAGCAGCGCAGGTGGGGGGAGGACTAGCCTTTCTGAGCAGTTCTTC. The chain is built from TRBV9 and TRBJ2-1, with TRBD2 identical over 8 bases. With 3 bases clipped from V and 9 bases from J, the junction kept 17 bases outside the gene matches. This CDR3 comprises 17 residues. Germline loops: CDR1 SGDLS, CDR2 YYNGEE.

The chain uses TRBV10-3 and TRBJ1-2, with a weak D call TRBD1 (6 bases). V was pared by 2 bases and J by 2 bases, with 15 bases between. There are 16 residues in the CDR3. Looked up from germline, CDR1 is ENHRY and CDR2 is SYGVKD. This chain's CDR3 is CAISEEPGVMNYGYTF. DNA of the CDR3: TGTGCCATCAGTGAGGAACCAGGGGTTATGAACTATGGCTACACCTTC.

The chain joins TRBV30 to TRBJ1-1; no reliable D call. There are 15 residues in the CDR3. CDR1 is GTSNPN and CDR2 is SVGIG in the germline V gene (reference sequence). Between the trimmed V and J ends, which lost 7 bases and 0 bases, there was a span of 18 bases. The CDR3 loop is CAYYSTGSMNTEAFF. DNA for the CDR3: TGTGCCTACTATTCGACGGGATCCATGAACACTGAAGCTTTCTTT.

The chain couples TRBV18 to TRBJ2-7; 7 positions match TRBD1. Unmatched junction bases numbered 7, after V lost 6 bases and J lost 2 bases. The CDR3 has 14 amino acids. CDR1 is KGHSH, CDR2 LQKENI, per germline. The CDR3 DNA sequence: TGTGCCAGCTCGCGGACAGGCCTTACCTACGAGCAGTACTTC. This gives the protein CASSRTGLTYEQYF.

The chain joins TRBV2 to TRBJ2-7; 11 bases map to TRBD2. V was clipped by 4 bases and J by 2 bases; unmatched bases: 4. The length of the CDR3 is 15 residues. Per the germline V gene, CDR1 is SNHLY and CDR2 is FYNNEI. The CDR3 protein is CASSALLAGAYEQYF. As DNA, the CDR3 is TGTGCCAGCAGTGCCCTACTAGCGGGAGCCTACGAGCAGTACTTC. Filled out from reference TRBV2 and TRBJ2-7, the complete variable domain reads EPEVTQTPSHQVTQMGQEVILRCVPISNHLYFYWYRQILGQKVEFLVSFYNNEISEKSEIFDDQFSVERPDGSNFTLKIRSTKLEDSAMYFCASSALLAGAYEQYFGPGTRLTVT.

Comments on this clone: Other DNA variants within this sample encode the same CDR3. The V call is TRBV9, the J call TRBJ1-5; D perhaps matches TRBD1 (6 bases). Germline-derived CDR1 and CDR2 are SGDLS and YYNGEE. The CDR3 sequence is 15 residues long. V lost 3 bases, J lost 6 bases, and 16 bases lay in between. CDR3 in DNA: TGTGCCAGCAGCGCCGATACAGGGAGCGGTCAGCCCCAGCATTTT. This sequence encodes CASSADTGSGQPQHF. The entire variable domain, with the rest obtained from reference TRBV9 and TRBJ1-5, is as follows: DSGVTQTPKHLITATGQRVTLRCSPRSGDLSVYWYQQSLDQGLQFLIQYYNGEERAKGNILERFSAQQFPDLHSELNLSSLELGDSALYFCASSADTGSGQPQHFGDGTRLSIL.

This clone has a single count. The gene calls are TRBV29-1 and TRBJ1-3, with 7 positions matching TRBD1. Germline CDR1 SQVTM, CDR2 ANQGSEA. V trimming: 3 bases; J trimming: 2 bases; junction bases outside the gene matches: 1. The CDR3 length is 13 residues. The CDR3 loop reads CSVDTGAGNTIYF. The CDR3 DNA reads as TGCAGCGTTGACACAGGGGCTGGAAACACCATATATTTT.

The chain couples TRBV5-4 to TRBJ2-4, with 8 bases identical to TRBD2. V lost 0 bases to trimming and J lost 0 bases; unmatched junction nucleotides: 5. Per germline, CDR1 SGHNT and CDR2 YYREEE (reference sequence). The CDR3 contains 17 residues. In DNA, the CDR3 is TGTGCCAGCAGCTTGGCGGGAGGGGGGCTAGCCAAAAACATTCAGTACTTC. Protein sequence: CASSLAGGGLAKNIQYF.